These T cell receptor beta chains were read from a single sample in a study of cytomegalovirus exposure and HLA in healthy donors. Repertoires were generated with immunoSEQ multiplex PCR, while TCRdb's copy carries only in-frame clones and drops some. The repertoire holds more than 130,000 clones, with about 79% as singletons. The sample was PBMCs. These receptors were taken from a male donor in good health and CMV-seronegative. Both conserved end residues are part of each CDR3. The order of the fields is CDR3 length, clone size, V gene, J gene, D gene, CDR3 protein, CDR3 DNA. The D gene is left open where the match is weak. For some rows the clone size is stated as once, few or many, or as a class when expanded; others skip it.

length: 16
size: -
V: TRBV5-4
J: TRBJ2-1
D: TRBD2
CDR3: CASSSPTSGSSGEQFF
DNA: TGTGCCAGCAGCAGCCCGACTAGCGGGAGTAGTGGAGAGCAGTTCTTC

length: 18
size: -
V: TRBV9
J: TRBJ1-3
D: TRBD1
CDR3: CASSREPIGGAWGNTIYF
DNA: TGTGCCAGCAGCCGAGAACCTATAGGGGGCGCGTGGGGAAACACCATATATTTT

length: 14
size: -
V: TRBV19
J: TRBJ2-3
D: -
CDR3: CASSIRGAGDTQYF
DNA: TGTGCCAGTAGTATAAGGGGCGCCGGAGATACGCAGTATTTT

length: 14
size: -
V: TRBV27
J: TRBJ1-6
D: -
CDR3: CASRRQLDNSPLHF
DNA: TGTGCCAGCAGGAGACAGTTAGATAATTCACCCCTCCACTTT

length: 13
size: -
V: TRBV27
J: TRBJ2-7
D: -
CDR3: CASSLGPRAGQYF
DNA: TGTGCCAGCAGTTTGGGTCCCAGGGCTGGCCAGTACTTC

length: 13
size: -
V: TRBV19
J: TRBJ2-7
D: TRBD2
CDR3: CASSIAGAGEQYF
DNA: TGTGCCAGTAGTATTGCGGGAGCGGGGGAGCAGTACTTC

length: 13
size: -
V: TRBV27
J: TRBJ2-7
D: -
CDR3: CASSPSRTSEQYF
DNA: TGTGCCAGCAGTCCTAGCCGTACGTCCGAGCAGTACTTC

length: 14
size: -
V: TRBV18
J: TRBJ1-4
D: TRBD1
CDR3: CASSRTGGEEKLFF
DNA: TGTGCCAGCTCACGGACAGGGGGCGAGGAAAAACTGTTTTTT

length: 16
size: -
V: TRBV5-3
J: TRBJ2-1
D: -
CDR3: CARRPNVEEYYNEQFF
DNA: TGTGCCAGAAGACCTAACGTGGAGGAATACTACAATGAGCAGTTCTTC

length: 17
size: -
V: TRBV14
J: TRBJ2-1
D: -
CDR3: CASSQDLRSSSYNEQFF
DNA: TGTGCCAGCAGCCAAGATCTCCGGTCAAGCTCCTACAATGAGCAGTTCTTC

length: 15
size: -
V: TRBV7-9
J: TRBJ1-5
D: -
CDR3: CASSKGGESNQPQHF
DNA: TGTGCCAGCAGCAAAGGGGGAGAGAGCAATCAGCCCCAGCATTTT

length: 14
size: few
V: TRBV7-7
J: TRBJ2-2
D: -
CDR3: CASSARLSTGELFF
DNA: TGTGCTAGCAGCGCGAGACTCTCCACCGGGGAGCTGTTTTTT

length: 16
size: -
V: TRBV7-2
J: TRBJ1-5
D: TRBD1
CDR3: CASSFTGTVSNQPQHF
DNA: TGTGCCAGCAGCTTTACCGGGACAGTAAGCAATCAGCCCCAGCATTTT

length: 16
size: -
V: TRBV13
J: TRBJ1-6
D: TRBD1
CDR3: CASSLTPGQGNSPLHF
DNA: TGTGCCAGCAGCTTGACGCCGGGACAGGGGAATTCACCCCTCCACTTT